The 10 T cell receptor beta chains below were found in one sample sequenced in a study of cytomegalovirus exposure and HLA in healthy donors. 60 Vbeta and 13 Jbeta primers were used in PCR. Libraries were prepared by immunoSEQ multiplex PCR; TCRdb keeps only in-frame clonotypes and omits some of them. This table holds roughly 98,000 clones, roughly three quarters found once. The sequenced sample consisted of PBMCs. The receptors were sampled from a female donor in good health and CMV-seronegative.

The rearrangement links TRBV30 to TRBJ2-3; no clear D gene. The CDR3 runs 15 residues. Between the trimmed V and J ends, which lost 0 bases and 2 bases, there was a span of 12 bases. CDR1 is GTSNPN and CDR2 is SVGIG in the germline V gene (reference sequence). CDR3 nucleotide sequence: TGTGCCTGGAGTGTAGGTGGCAGGTCCACAGATACGCAGTATTTT. As protein: CAWSVGGRSTDTQYF.

J is TRBJ2-7 and V is TRBV7-2, with D perhaps TRBD2 (6 bases). Germline CDR1 and CDR2: SGHTA and FQGNSA. The CDR3 is 16 amino acids. Trimming pared 0 bases from V and 0 bases from J, leaving 12 bases between. CDR3: CASSLALGGYSYEQYF. The DNA for the CDR3 is TGTGCCAGCAGCTTAGCGCTGGGGGGATACTCCTACGAGCAGTACTTC.

The chain recombines TRBV2 with TRBJ2-5; TRBD2 matches at 8 bases. The CDR3 covers 12 residues. V shed 7 bases and J 5 bases; nucleotides not matched to a gene: 3. Germline V CDR1 and CDR2: SNHLY, FYNNEI. The CDR3 is CASIASGETQYF. CDR3 nucleotides: TGTGCCAGCATCGCTAGCGGGGAGACCCAGTACTTC.

Only one count was recorded for this clone. The V call is TRBV7-8, the J call TRBJ1-1; tentative D call: TRBD1 (6 bases). With 2 bases removed from V and 1 base from J, the gap between germline ends came to 14 bases. The CDR3 contains 16 residues. Looked up from germline, CDR1 is SGHVS and CDR2 is FQNEAQ. CDR3 protein: CASSLKHTGQNTEAFF. The CDR3 DNA reads TGTGCCAGCAGCTTAAAACACACAGGGCAGAACACTGAAGCTTTCTTT.

The CDR3 loop reads CASSFYGLVDEQFF. The CDR3 DNA follows: TGTGCCAGCAGCTTCTACGGACTAGTCGATGAGCAGTTCTTC. The chain recombines TRBV5-8 with TRBJ2-1, with 7 bases matching TRBD2. The trim removed 2 bases at V and 8 bases at J, leaving 7 bases unmatched. Germline V CDR1 and CDR2: SGHTS, YDEGEE. CDR3 length: 14 residues. Full variable domain (outside the CDR3, taken from reference TRBV5-8 and TRBJ2-1): EAGVTQSPTHLIKTRGQQATLRCSPISGHTSVYWYQQALGLGLQFLLWYDEGEERNRGNFPPRFSGRQFPNYSSELNVNALELEDSALYLCASSFYGLVDEQFFGPGTRLTVL.

This clone has a handful of counts. This chain links TRBV13 with TRBJ2-5, with 11 bases fitting TRBD2. The V gene end was trimmed by 5 bases and the J gene end by 5 bases; junction bases not matched to a gene: 10. In germline, CDR1 is PRHDT, CDR2 FYEKMQ (reference sequence). The CDR3 covers 16 residues. The CDR3 sequence is CASSISGTSGWETQYF. In DNA, the CDR3 is TGTGCCAGCAGCATCTCCGGGACTAGCGGATGGGAGACCCAGTACTTC. The variable domain in full, with the rest retrieved from reference TRBV13 and TRBJ2-5, is AAGVIQSPRHLIKEKRETATLKCYPIPRHDTVYWYQQGPGQDPQFLISFYEKMQSDKGSIPDRFSAQQFSDYHSELNMSSLELGDSALYFCASSISGTSGWETQYFGPGTRLLVL.

The chain combines TRBV7-9 with TRBJ2-3; 10 nucleotides match TRBD1. Germline CDR1 SEHNR, CDR2 FQNEAQ (reference sequence). The J segment lost 1 base and the V segment lost 5 bases, leaving 6 bases of the junction unmatched. The CDR3 is made up of 16 amino acids. CDR3 sequence (DNA): TGTGCCAGCAGCAATCTCGGGACAGGGGGCACAGATACGCAGTATTTT. It encodes CASSNLGTGGTDTQYF.

Only one count was recorded for this clone. The V call is TRBV19, the J call TRBJ1-2; TRBD1 is a possible D gene (5 bases). Germline CDR1 is LNHDA and CDR2 is SQIVND (reference sequence). The CDR3 totals 15 residues. V gave up 7 bases and J gave up 0 bases, with 15 bases separating them. CDR3 in DNA: TGTGCCAGTACCCCTGGGCGGACATCTAACTATGGCTACACCTTC. Its translation is CASTPGRTSNYGYTF.

CDR3 sequence: CTSSQGQGQLDTIYF. In DNA, the CDR3 is TGCACCAGCAGCCAAGGCCAGGGCCAATTGGACACCATATATTTT. This chain uses TRBV1 with TRBJ1-3; no DNA check was done on the table's D call, TRBD1. TRBV1 is flagged as a pseudogene. The CDR3 is 15 amino acids.

This clone was counted a single time. V gene TRBV6-6 combines with J gene TRBJ2-3; D gene unclear. V was shortened by 1 base and J by 6 bases, with 14 bases between the two germline ends. The V gene's germline CDR1 is MNHNY and CDR2 SVGAGI (reference sequence). The CDR3 consists of 15 residues. The DNA for the CDR3 is TGTGCCAGCAGTTACTTCCGAGCTGTATCCGATACGCAGTATTTT. Its protein product is CASSYFRAVSDTQYF.